This TCR beta chain came from a study of regulatory T cells in long-lasting Graves disease (dated by TCRdb to about 2021). Context from the whole study: Patients with newly diagnosed Graves' disease had been on antithyroid drugs for under 3 months. The study was conducted in China and was registered as a clinical trial. TCR sequencing covered roughly 13 persistent and around 20 newly diagnosed Graves' disease patients, approximately 33 samples in total. Persistent Graves' disease patients were compared with newly diagnosed Graves' disease patients by peripheral blood TCR sequencing and RNA sequencing. General conclusions and limits of the study: Compared with newly diagnosed patients, patients with persistent Graves' disease had lower TCR Shannon entropy and fewer highly expanded clones, which suggests clonal expansion. The study examined only peripheral blood because the primary lesion, thyroid tissue, could not be accessed. TRBV28, TRBJ1-2 and TRBJ2-5 were preferentially used in persistent disease, while TRBV20-1 and TRBJ2-1 were favored in newly diagnosed disease. Sequencing and analysis were limited to the TCR beta chain. As a limitation, the authors acknowledged that the small sample size may reduce accuracy. Patients with persistent disease shared more public clonotypes (approximately 2,500) than newly diagnosed patients did (roughly 970).

Comments on this clonotype: Its recognized antigen is unknown. No per-base quality is available; no much larger clone lies one base away.

Ends trimmed: V by 1 base, J by 4 bases; bases unmatched to a gene: 7. Taken from cysteine to phenylalanine, the CDR3 has 16 residues. Only the CDR3 DNA stays, 48 bases, in frame from base 1. The germline V gene supplies CDR1 SGHVS and CDR2 FQNEAQ. The sample's time point label, in plain terms: newly diagnosed GD, antithyroid drugs for less than 3 months. For both TCR sequencing and RNA sequencing, RNA was extracted from PBMCs using TRIzol. The diagnosis of Graves' disease followed American Thyroid Association guidelines. Patients for the study were recruited at an endocrinology department in Xi'an, China. From each patient, 7.5 to 10 milliliters of peripheral blood was collected into an EDTA anticoagulant tube. Ficoll Paque Plus density gradient separation was used to isolate PBMCs, and no further T cell sorting was done. An Agilent 2100 Bioanalyzer and agarose gel were used to check RNA quality, and a NanoDrop 2000 was used to measure RNA concentration.

Libraries were built with multiplex PCR. Sequenced on an Illumina HiSeq 4000. TCR beta libraries were built with iRepertoire HTBI primers and Arm-PCR amplification of CDR3 regions. Gel purification was performed on PCR products prior to sequencing. The authors processed their data as follows. Gene usage analysis of CDR3 amino acid clonotypes used the 50 to 70 TRBV and 14 TRBJ segments found across samples. Filtered high-quality paired reads were merged into contigs using COPE and FqMerger. BLAST was used to align contigs to IMGT TRBV, TRBD and TRBJ reference genes, and CDR3 was defined according to IMGT. Highly expanded clones were defined as clonotypes with a frequency above 0.1%. Shannon entropy served as the measure of repertoire diversity, while the Gini coefficient captured V-J evenness. Public clonotypes were defined as clonotypes shared by more than one individual. Clones were called with MiXCR by TCRdb after fastp trimmed the public reads at Q25, and only in-frame beta chains were retained. Each CDR3 protein gets just one entry, which takes the most common genes and DNA from the rows behind it. The V and J calls here are based on TCRdb, not the publication. This sample comprises about 460,000 distinct CDR3 sequences, around 15% of them detected only once. Approximately 15% of the sample is taken by the ten largest.

The sample was also linked to a second study, of T cells in Graves' hyperthyroidism and ophthalmopathy. The second study's paper adds: Graves' hyperthyroidism was defined as stable when no progression to ophthalmopathy occurred over 18 months of follow-up. Hyperthyroidism patients were newly diagnosed, with disease duration under 2 months, and aged 18 to 65 years. The study excluded patients with uncontrolled infections, other autoimmune diseases, pregnancy or lactation. Diagnoses were based on clinical symptoms, serum thyroxine and TRAb, thyroid ultrasound and orbital computed tomography. The TCR CDR3 was subjected to a first round of RT-PCR using the HTBI primer set and the Qiagen OneStep RT-PCR kit. Most expanded thyroid clonotypes (frequency above 0.001) were also found in blood, which suggests that blood repertoires may mirror thyroid immune responses. A model built on a 13 V-J signature distinguished ophthalmopathy from stable hyperthyroidism, reaching roughly 88% sensitivity and approximately 81% specificity in cross-validation and 80%/75% in testing. In validation, the model predicted progression to ophthalmopathy a median of approximately 6.3 months before onset, with approximately 70% sensitivity and around 76% specificity. To identify TCR V-J signatures that set the groups apart, the researchers used a discovery cohort of about a hundred patients, made up of about 44 with Graves' ophthalmopathy and some 60 with stable Graves' hyperthyroidism. Whether ophthalmopathy could be predicted prospectively was tested in an independent validation cohort made up of 18 to 20 hyperthyroidism patients plus 17 patients who later progressed to ophthalmopathy. The 95 to 100 discovery patients were randomly divided into training and test sets at a 7:3 ratio. In more than 5 Graves' hyperthyroidism patients, the study also compared T-cell repertoires from thyroid tissue with T-cell repertoires from blood. After blood sampling, hyperthyroidism patients were treated with methimazole at a starting dose of 30 mg daily, and ophthalmopathy patients were treated with high-dose intravenous methylprednisolone. The libraries were constructed in a second round of multiplex PCR and then size-selected and purified. Sequencing of the libraries was done on an Illumina HiSeq2000 using paired-end 100 bp reads. Raw data were processed with SOAPnuke, discarding reads with adapters, uncalled bases, mean Phred below 15, or no exact constant-primer or identifier match. High-quality paired reads were merged with COPE v1.2.5, and unique nucleotide sequences were defined as clonotypes. MiTCR v1.1 was used to align the clonotypes against IMGT TRBV, TRBD and TRBJ reference segments. The analysis included only V-J combinations with a frequency above 0.0001, which together covered 99% to 99.2% of the repertoires. A TCS score was defined as the ratio between F50 (clonal expansion) and ExV (chaos), using BLOSUM62-based TCRdist between CDR3 peptides within each V-J. Welch's t-statistics and random forest reduced roughly 540 V-J features to fewer than 15, which were used in a naive Bayes classifier (R e1071). Sample size was not statistically predetermined, and blinding of investigators to group allocation was not performed. The paper reports TCR Vbeta CDR3 sequencing of over 120 peripheral blood samples: around 45 ophthalmopathy, fewer than 80 hyperthyroidism and 17 progressor patients.

The clonotype was recovered from a woman in her 50s with Graves disease. Donor details come from another sample of the same person, matched by shared clones. The sequence joins TRBV7-8 to TRBJ1-3, with 7 middle bases fitting TRBD1. The sequences come from peripheral blood mononuclear cells (PBMCs), collected at new diagnosis, from a patient treated with antithyroid drugs. The nucleotides are TGTGCCAGCAGCTTAGTAGTGGGACAGCAAGGAAACACCATATATTTT. This codes for CASSLVVGQQGNTIYF. When the CDR3 is completed using the reference TRBV7-8 and TRBJ1-3 genes on either side, the full variable domain is GAGVSQSPRYKVAKRGQDVALRCDPISGHVSLFWYQQALGQGPEFLTYFQNEAQLDKSGLPSDRFFAERPEGSVSTLKIQRTQQEDSAVYLCASSLVVGQQGNTIYFGEGSWLTVV.